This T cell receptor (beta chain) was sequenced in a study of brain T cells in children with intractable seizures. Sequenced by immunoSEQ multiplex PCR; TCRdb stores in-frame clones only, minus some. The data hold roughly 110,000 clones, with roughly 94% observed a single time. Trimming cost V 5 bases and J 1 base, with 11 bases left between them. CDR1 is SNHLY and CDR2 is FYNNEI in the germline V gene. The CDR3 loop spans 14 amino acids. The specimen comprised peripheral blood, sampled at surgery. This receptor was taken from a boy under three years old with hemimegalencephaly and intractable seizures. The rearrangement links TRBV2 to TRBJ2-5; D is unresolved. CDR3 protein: CASSPTDRQETQYF. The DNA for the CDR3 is TGTGCCAGCAGTCCCACGGACCGCCAAGAGACCCAGTACTTC.